This passage covers 30 T cell receptor beta chains from one sample sequenced in a study of a mutant IDH1 vaccine in newly diagnosed glioma. Repertoires were generated with immunoSEQ multiplex PCR, while TCRdb's copy carries only in-frame clones and drops some. The table includes around 60,000 clones, roughly 80% detected once. This sample's time point: week 35, safety follow-up. What each vaccine dose contained was 300 ug of mutant IDH1 20-mer peptide, accompanied by topical imiquimod. Their recognized antigens are unknown. Material: PBMCs, obtained from a glioma patient whose treatment included an IDH1 peptide vaccine. Receptors were obtained from a man aged 35 to 55 with glioma.

The chain is built from TRBV10-3 and TRBJ2-2, with TRBD1 matching over 11 bases. In germline, CDR1 is ENHRY, CDR2 SYGVKD. The J segment lost 1 base and the V segment lost 10 bases, leaving 11 bases of the junction unmatched. This CDR3 region has 17 residues. CDR3 sequence reads: CATWEDRGRLNTGELFF. For the CDR3, the DNA is TGTGCCACCTGGGAGGACAGGGGGCGGCTGAACACCGGGGAGCTGTTTTTT.

The chain recombines TRBV9 with TRBJ2-3; D ambiguous. This CDR3 contains 14 residues. CDR1 SGDLS and CDR2 YYNGEE come from the germline V gene. With 4 bases removed from V and 4 bases from J, the gap between germline ends came to 13 bases. CDR3 sequence: CASSPRGGADTQYF. In DNA form, the CDR3 reads TGTGCCAGCAGCCCCAGAGGCGGAGCAGATACGCAGTATTTT.

The chain carries TRBV4-3 and TRBJ2-5; D is perhaps TRBD1 (5 bases). TRBJ2-7 matches the DNA end more closely, so the J call is doubtful. Germline values: CDR1 LGHNA, CDR2 YSLEER. The CDR3 spans 15 residues. In nucleotides, the CDR3 is TGCGCCAGCAGCCAAGATATCGACAGAAACTACGAGCAGTACTTC. This encodes CASSQDIDRNYEQYF.

The chain uses TRBV30 and TRBJ1-1; 7 bases are shared with TRBD1. Trimming removed 4 bases from V and 4 bases from J; junction bases left unmatched: 6. Germline V gives CDR1 GTSNPN, CDR2 SVGIG (reference sequence). This CDR3 spans 13 amino acids. CDR3 nucleotide sequence: TGTGCCTGGACCCCAGACAGGGCCACTGAAGCTTTCTTT. This gives the protein CAWTPDRATEAFF. Using reference TRBV30 and TRBJ1-1 for the parts outside the CDR3, the full variable domain is SQTIHQWPATLVQPVGSPLSLECTVEGTSNPNLYWYRQAAGRGLQLLFYSVGIGQISSEVPQNLSASRPQDRQFILSSKKLLLSDSGFYLCAWTPDRATEAFFGQGTRLTVV.

The chain combines TRBV15 with TRBJ2-5; 9 bases agree with TRBD1. Germline CDR1 reads LNHNV; CDR2 reads YYDKDF (reference sequence). The V gene end was trimmed by 4 bases and the J gene end by 3 bases; junction bases not matched to a gene: 3. The CDR3 runs 14 residues. CDR3 sequence: CATSTRTGEETQYF. The CDR3 DNA follows: TGTGCCACCAGCACCCGGACAGGGGAAGAGACCCAGTACTTC. Full variable domain (rest looked up from reference TRBV15 and TRBJ2-5): DAMVIQNPRYQVTQFGKPVTLSCSQTLNHNVMYWYQQKSSQAPKLLFHYYDKDFNNEADTPDNFQSRRPNTSFCFLDIRSPGLGDTAMYLCATSTRTGEETQYFGPGTRLLVL.

This clone was picked up one time. V gene TRBV7-9 combines with J gene TRBJ2-1; no reliable D call. The CDR3 has 13 amino acids. In germline, CDR1 is SEHNR, CDR2 FQNEAQ (reference sequence). Deletions cut 1 base from V and 9 bases from J, with 10 bases between. CDR3 DNA sequence: TGTGCCAGCAGCTTAGGTCCCTCGGGTGAGCAGTTCTTC. It specifies CASSLGPSGEQFF.

This chain links TRBV5-6 with TRBJ1-1, with D perhaps TRBD1 (6 bases). The CDR3 is 13 residues long. Germline V gene data show CDR1 as SGHDT and CDR2 as YYEEEE. V lost 7 bases and J lost 0, with 10 bases in between. The CDR3: CASLDSLNTEAFF. The CDR3 DNA reads TGTGCCAGCCTGGACAGTCTGAACACTGAAGCTTTCTTT.

The chain uses TRBV4-1 and TRBJ2-7; TRBD2 is a possible D gene (6 bases). With 0 bases removed from V and 10 bases from J, the gap between germline ends came to 13 bases. The CDR3 covers 13 residues. Germline V gene sequence: CDR1 MGHRA, CDR2 YSYEKL. The CDR3 DNA reads as TGCGCCAGCAGCCAAGAGCCCGGAGGGATCCAGTACTTC. It encodes CASSQEPGGIQYF.

This rearrangement joins TRBV6-5 to TRBJ2-4; TRBD1 matches 8 bases. This CDR3 spans 14 amino acids. The V gene's germline CDR1 is MNHEY and CDR2 SVGAGI. The V segment lost 8 bases and the J segment 4 bases; nucleotides outside the gene matches: 7. The CDR3 sequence: CASGDTGGKNIQYF. In DNA, the CDR3 is TGTGCCAGCGGGGATACAGGGGGAAAAAACATTCAGTACTTC.

The J gene is TRBJ1-1, the V gene TRBV7-2; TRBD1 agrees at 11 bases. Germline CDR1 reads SGHTA; CDR2 reads FQGNSA. Trimming took 6 bases from V and 7 from J; bases not matched to a gene: 10. The CDR3 contains 15 residues. CDR3 sequence: CASSETGTGGFEAFF. The CDR3 DNA follows: TGTGCCAGCAGTGAGACCGGGACAGGGGGTTTTGAAGCTTTCTTT.

This clone showed up just once. The chain uses TRBV5-1 and TRBJ2-4; D might be TRBD2 (6 bases). The CDR3 runs 14 residues. Per the germline V gene, CDR1 is SGHRS and CDR2 is YFSETQ. Trimming stripped 2 bases from V and 2 bases from J, with 8 bases between. The CDR3 bases are TGCGCCAGCAGCTTCGGAGGGCCCAAAAACATTCAGTACTTC. It yields the protein CASSFGGPKNIQYF.

The gene calls are TRBV9 and TRBJ2-3; TRBD2 matches 15 bases. Trimming removed 0 bases from V and 5 bases from J; junction bases left unmatched: 4. CDR1 SGDLS and CDR2 YYNGEE come from the germline V gene. This CDR3 region has 17 residues. CDR3 sequence (DNA): TGTGCCAGCAGCGTAGCCGGACTAGCGGGGGGGATAGATACGCAGTATTTT. It translates to CASSVAGLAGGIDTQYF.

The genes are TRBV7-2 and TRBJ2-7; the match to TRBD2 covers 7 bases. Germline V gene lookup returns CDR1 SGHTA and CDR2 FQGNSA. CDR3 length: 12 amino acids. Trimming removed 1 base from V and 9 bases from J; junction bases left unmatched: 3. The CDR3 loop reads CASSLVRGWQYF. The DNA of the CDR3 is TGTGCCAGCAGCTTAGTGCGGGGGTGGCAGTACTTC.

The genes are TRBV27 and TRBJ1-2; a weak D match, TRBD1 (6 bases). Trimming cost V 6 bases and J 8 bases, with 22 bases left between them. Looked up from germline, CDR1 is MNHEY and CDR2 is SMNVEV (reference sequence). There are 15 residues in the CDR3. The chain's CDR3 is CASSLSLGGGGGYTF. The CDR3 DNA reads TGTGCCAGCAGCCTGTCGCTGGGCGGGGGCGGCGGCTACACCTTC.

This clone was observed once. The chain combines TRBV5-6 with TRBJ2-1, with 12 bases aligning to TRBD2. Germline CDR1 and CDR2: SGHDT and YYEEEE. Trimming took 7 bases from V and 5 from J; bases not matched to a gene: 13. CDR3 length equals 17 residues. The CDR3 DNA reads TGTGCCAGCTTCAAGCGGGGGGGACTAGCGGGCCACAATGAGCAGTTCTTC. Its protein product is CASFKRGGLAGHNEQFF.

This clone has only one observation. V usage is TRBV6-6 and J usage is TRBJ2-2, with 8 positions matching TRBD1. The length of the CDR3 is 15 residues. From germline, CDR1 is MNHNY and CDR2 SVGAGI (reference sequence). The J segment lost 3 bases and the V segment lost 6 bases, leaving 6 bases of the junction unmatched. In DNA form, the CDR3 reads TGTGCCAGCAGGAGACAGGGGTTGTACACCGGGGAGCTGTTTTTT. Translating gives CASRRQGLYTGELFF.

The genes are TRBV7-6 and TRBJ1-6, with D perhaps matching TRBD1 (6 bases). CDR3 length: 14 residues. Germline CDR1 is SGHVS and CDR2 is FNYEAQ. Trimming pared 3 bases from V and 8 bases from J, leaving 11 bases between. The CDR3 DNA follows: TGTGCCAGCAGCTTGGTGGGGGCGGATTCACCCCTCCACTTT. Translation: CASSLVGADSPLHF. The whole variable domain, remainder taken from reference TRBV7-6 and TRBJ1-6, is GAGVSQSPRYKVTKRGQDVALRCDPISGHVSLYWYRQALGQGPEFLTYFNYEAQQDKSGLPNDRFSAERPEGSISTLTIQRTEQRDSAMYRCASSLVGADSPLHFGNGTRLTVT.

A few counts support this clone. This chain links TRBV5-5 with TRBJ2-7; 13 bases agree with TRBD2. The CDR3 is 14 residues long. Germline values: CDR1 SGHKS, CDR2 YYEKEE (reference sequence). The V segment lost 2 bases and the J segment 7 bases; nucleotides outside the gene matches: 3. The CDR3 here is CASSFGLAGEEQYF. The DNA of the CDR3 is TGTGCCAGCAGCTTCGGACTAGCGGGGGAAGAGCAGTACTTC.

CDR3 nucleotide sequence: TGTGCCAGCAGTAAACCGAGCGGGGGGGCGGGCACAGATACGCAGTATTTT. This sequence encodes CASSKPSGGAGTDTQYF. This chain uses TRBV2 with TRBJ2-3; 10 bases are a match to TRBD2. Germline V lookup: CDR1 SNHLY, CDR2 FYNNEI. J lost 1 base, V lost 5 bases, and 9 bases had no gene match. The CDR3 has 17 residues.

This clone was seen a handful of times. V and J are TRBV6-5 and TRBJ1-1, with 7 nucleotides matching TRBD1. V lost 0 bases and J lost 7; bases outside the gene matches: 2. The CDR3 contains 13 residues. Germline loops: CDR1 MNHEY, CDR2 SVGAGI. The CDR3 loop reads CASSYSRTGEAFF. CDR3 DNA sequence: TGTGCCAGCAGTTACTCCCGGACAGGTGAAGCTTTCTTT.

The chain joins TRBV5-1 to TRBJ2-2; TRBD2 aligns across 14 bases. V trimming: 4 bases; J trimming: 6 bases; junction bases outside the gene matches: 2. The CDR3 consists of 15 residues. Germline V lookup: CDR1 SGHRS, CDR2 YFSETQ. This CDR3 is CASSPGLAGAGELFF. CDR3 in DNA: TGCGCCAGCAGCCCGGGACTAGCGGGGGCCGGGGAGCTGTTTTTT.

The chain employs TRBV7-2 and TRBJ2-7; 12 nucleotides agree with TRBD2. Losses at the gene ends were 5 bases for V and 1 base for J; bases not matched to a gene: 3. The CDR3 is 15 residues long. The germline V gene encodes CDR1 SGHTA and CDR2 FQGNSA. CDR3 sequence (DNA): TGTGCCAGCAGCCCGACTAGCGGGGGATCCTACGAGCAGTACTTC. Residues: CASSPTSGGSYEQYF.

The chain carries TRBV4-1 and TRBJ1-6; D unclear. CDR1 and CDR2 from the germline V gene are MGHRA and YSYEKL. The CDR3 totals 15 residues. Trimming pared 1 base from V and 7 bases from J, leaving 11 bases between. The CDR3 bases are TGCGCCAGCAGCCAAGTTTCCAGTAGAAATTCACCCCTCCACTTT. It specifies CASSQVSSRNSPLHF.

This chain connects TRBV15 to TRBJ2-3; perhaps TRBD1 as D (6 bases). CDR1 is LNHNV, CDR2 YYDKDF, per germline (reference sequence). Trimming pared 0 bases from V and 0 bases from J, leaving 10 bases between. The length of the CDR3 is 16 residues. The CDR3 reads CATSRDTGLSTDTQYF. The CDR3 region has the DNA TGTGCCACCAGCAGAGACACAGGGTTAAGCACAGATACGCAGTATTTT.

The chain couples TRBV4-1 to TRBJ2-3, with D possibly being TRBD1 or TRBD2 (6 bases each). Trimming cost V 5 bases and J 1 base, with 13 bases left between them. The V gene's germline CDR1 is MGHRA and CDR2 YSYEKL. The CDR3 sequence is 15 residues long. The CDR3 loop reads CASSGGQPRTDTQYF. DNA of the CDR3: TGCGCCAGCAGCGGGGGGCAGCCTCGCACAGATACGCAGTATTTT.

This clone was recorded once. The chain employs TRBV10-3 and TRBJ2-7; 9 nucleotides align to TRBD1. Germline V lookup: CDR1 ENHRY, CDR2 SYGVKD. This CDR3 is 13 amino acids long. The V gene end was trimmed by 8 bases and the J gene end by 0 bases; junction bases not matched to a gene: 2. CDR3 residues: CAIGTGPSYEQYF. The CDR3 bases are TGTGCCATCGGGACAGGGCCCTCCTACGAGCAGTACTTC.

The chain couples TRBV19 to TRBJ1-3; no clear D. From germline, CDR1 is LNHDA and CDR2 SQIVND (reference sequence). V dropped 5 bases and J dropped 0 bases, with 8 bases sitting between them. This CDR3 spans 14 amino acids. CDR3 coding DNA: TGTGCCAGTAGTCCGACAAGCTCTGGAAACACCATATATTTT. Its protein product is CASSPTSSGNTIYF.

This clone has just a few counts. The J gene is TRBJ2-3, the V gene TRBV4-2, with 9 nucleotides matching TRBD2. The junction had 7 bases not matched to a gene; V was cut back by 6 bases and J by 0 bases. The germline CDR1 and CDR2 sequences are LGHNA and YNFKEQ. The CDR3 length is 16 residues. CDR3 sequence reads: CASSYSGGSSTDTQYF. The CDR3 DNA follows: TGTGCCAGCAGTTATAGCGGGGGCTCTAGCACAGATACGCAGTATTTT.

The genes are TRBV20-1 and TRBJ2-7; maybe TRBD2 (5 bases). This CDR3 has 11 amino acids. Germline V gene lookup returns CDR1 DFQATT and CDR2 SNEGSKA (reference sequence). V was cut by 4 bases and J by 6 bases, with 10 bases left in between. CDR3 DNA sequence: TGCAGTGCTAACGGGGTCGGCGAGCAGTACTTC. It is translated as CSANGVGEQYF.

The V and J genes are TRBV27 and TRBJ2-3, with D perhaps TRBD2 (7 bases). CDR1 and CDR2 from the germline V gene are MNHEY and SMNVEV (reference sequence). V was shortened by 6 bases and J by 6 bases, with 19 bases between the two germline ends. This CDR3 has 15 residues. As DNA, the CDR3 is TGTGCCAGCAGCCGAGGGGGGGCGGGGGTGGATACGCAGTATTTT. Translation: CASSRGGAGVDTQYF.